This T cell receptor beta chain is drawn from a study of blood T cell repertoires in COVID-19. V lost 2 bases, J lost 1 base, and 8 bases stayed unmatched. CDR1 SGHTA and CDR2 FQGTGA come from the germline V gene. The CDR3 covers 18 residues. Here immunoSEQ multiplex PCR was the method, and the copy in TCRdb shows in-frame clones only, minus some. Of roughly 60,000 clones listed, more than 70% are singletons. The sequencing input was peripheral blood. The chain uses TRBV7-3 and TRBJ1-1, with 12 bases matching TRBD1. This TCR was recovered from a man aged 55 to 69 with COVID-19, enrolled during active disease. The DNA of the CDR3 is TGTGCCAGCAGCTTACTCGGGACAGGGGGCTTCGGGAACACTGAAGCTTTCTTT. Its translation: CASSLLGTGGFGNTEAFF.